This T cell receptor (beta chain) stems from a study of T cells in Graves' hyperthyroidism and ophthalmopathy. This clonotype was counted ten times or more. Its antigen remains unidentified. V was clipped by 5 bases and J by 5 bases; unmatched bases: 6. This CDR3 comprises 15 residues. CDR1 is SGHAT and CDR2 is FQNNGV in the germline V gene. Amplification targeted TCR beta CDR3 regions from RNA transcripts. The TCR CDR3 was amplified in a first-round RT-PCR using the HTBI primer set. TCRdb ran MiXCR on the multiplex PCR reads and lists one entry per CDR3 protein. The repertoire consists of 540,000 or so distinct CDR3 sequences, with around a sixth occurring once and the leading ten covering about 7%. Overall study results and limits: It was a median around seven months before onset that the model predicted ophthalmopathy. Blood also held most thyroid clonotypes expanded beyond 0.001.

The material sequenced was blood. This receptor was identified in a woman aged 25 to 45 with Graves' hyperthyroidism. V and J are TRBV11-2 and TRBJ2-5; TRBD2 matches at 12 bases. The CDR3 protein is CASSPSGRAAETQYF. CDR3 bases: TGTGCCAGCAGCCCTAGCGGGAGGGCCGCCGAGACCCAGTACTTC.